The T cell receptor beta chain described here comes from a study of cytomegalovirus exposure and HLA in healthy donors. As regards this clone: What it binds is not known. The junction and the germline gene differ at one end; a read error may be behind it.

This CDR3 is 15 amino acids long. Germline assignment: CDR1 SSHAT and CDR2 FNYEAQ (reference sequence). General study results and limits: The authors considered a cluster of highly shared sequence variants likely to be a sequencing artifact. Earlier analysis found most TCR beta V segments productive about 87% or about 30% of the time. Across all donors, roughly uniform sequencing depth was an assumption of the presence/absence analyses.

The primer mix had 60 Vbeta and 13 Jbeta primers. Here immunoSEQ multiplex PCR was the method, and the copy in TCRdb shows in-frame clones only, minus some. This sample has about 190,000 clones, with about four fifths found just once. Donors were nominally healthy when sampled, though unrecorded immune exposures were likely. Specimen: PBMCs. This TCR was sampled from a young man in good health and CMV-seronegative. The chain combines TRBV7-7 with TRBJ2-6; 7 positions match TRBD2. The CDR3 here is CASSRGTTGANVLTF. For the CDR3, the DNA is TGTGCTAGCAGCCGCGGGACTACTGGGGCCAACGTCCTGACTTTC.